This T cell receptor beta chain was observed in a study of T cells in Graves' hyperthyroidism and ophthalmopathy. Amplification yielded TCR beta CDR3 regions, with RNA transcripts as the source. During a first-round RT-PCR of the TCR CDR3, the HTBI primer set was used. TCRdb reanalysed the multiplex PCR reads using MiXCR and keeps one entry per CDR3 protein. This table has roughly 400,000 distinct CDR3 sequences, around an eighth appearing once. The CDR3 length is 13 residues. With V trimmed by 4 bases and J by 2 bases, 2 bases remained unmatched. CDR1 is ENHRY and CDR2 is SYGVKD in the germline V gene. A Clinical Activity Score of at least 3, a NOSPECS grade of at least 4 and a duration under 3 months were recorded in the ophthalmopathy patients. Cells are PBMCs isolated from around 10 ml of fresh blood.

This TCR derives from a man aged 50 to 59 with Graves' ophthalmopathy. The sample comprised blood. The V and J genes are TRBV10-3 and TRBJ2-7, with TRBD2 matching over 7 bases. The CDR3 coding sequence is TGTGCCATCAGTGGAGCGGGACCCTACGAGCAGTACTTC. The encoded protein is CAISGAGPYEQYF.